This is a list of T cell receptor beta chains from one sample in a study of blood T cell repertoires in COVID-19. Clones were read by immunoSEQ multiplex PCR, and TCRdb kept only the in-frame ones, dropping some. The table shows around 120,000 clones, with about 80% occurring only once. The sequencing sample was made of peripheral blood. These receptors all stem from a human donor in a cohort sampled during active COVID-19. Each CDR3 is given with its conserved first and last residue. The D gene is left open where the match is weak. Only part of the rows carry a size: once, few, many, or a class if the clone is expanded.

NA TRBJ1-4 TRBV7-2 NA CASSLDIEEPKLFF TGTGCCAGCAGCTTAGATATAGAAGAACCAAAACTGTTTTTT
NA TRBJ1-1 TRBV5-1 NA CASSLGRLENTEAFF TGCGCCAGCAGCTTGGGTCGGTTAGAGAACACTGAAGCTTTCTTT
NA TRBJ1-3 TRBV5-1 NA CASSLGQGNSGNTIYF TGCGCCAGCAGCTTGGGTCAGGGTAACTCTGGAAACACCATATATTTT
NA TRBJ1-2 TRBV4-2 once CASSQEGSYGYTF TGTGCCAGCAGCCAAGAAGGGAGCTATGGCTACACCTTC
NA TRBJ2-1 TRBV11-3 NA CASSPNAQGNEQFF TGTGCCAGCAGCCCTAATGCCCAGGGGAATGAGCAGTTCTTC
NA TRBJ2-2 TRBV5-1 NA CASSTTVNTGELFF TGCGCCAGCAGCACGACAGTAAACACCGGGGAGCTGTTTTTT
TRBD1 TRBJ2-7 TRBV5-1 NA CASSHGTGGPYEQYF TGCGCCAGCAGCCATGGGACAGGGGGACCCTACGAGCAGTACTTC
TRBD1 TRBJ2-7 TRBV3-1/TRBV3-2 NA CASSQGTGVLGEQYF TGTGCCAGCAGCCAAGGGACAGGGGTTTTGGGCGAGCAGTACTTC
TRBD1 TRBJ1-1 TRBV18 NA CASSPWDSNTEAFF TGTGCCAGCTCACCCTGGGACAGCAACACTGAAGCTTTCTTT
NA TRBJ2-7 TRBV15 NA CATSPRTDAASYEQYF TGTGCCACCAGCCCGCGGACAGATGCCGCCTCCTACGAGCAGTACTTC
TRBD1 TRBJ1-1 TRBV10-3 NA CAISRGTEVGTEAFF TGTGCCATCAGTAGGGGGACAGAGGTGGGCACTGAAGCTTTCTTT
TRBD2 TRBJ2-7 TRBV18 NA CASSPPSSGGRYEQYF TGTGCCAGCTCACCACCGTCTAGCGGGGGTCGGTACGAGCAGTACTTC
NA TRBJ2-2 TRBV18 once CASSPDTGELFF TGTGCCAGCTCACCCGACACCGGGGAGCTGTTTTTT
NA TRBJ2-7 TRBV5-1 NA CASNDRTEPYEQYF TGCGCCAGCAACGACAGGACGGAGCCTTACGAGCAGTACTTC
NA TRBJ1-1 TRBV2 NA CASSLDLNTEAFF TGTGCCAGCAGTTTAGACTTGAACACTGAAGCTTTCTTT
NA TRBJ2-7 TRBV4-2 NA CASSPKMRRDGSYEQYF TGTGCCAGCAGCCCAAAAATGAGGAGGGACGGGTCCTACGAGCAGTACTTC
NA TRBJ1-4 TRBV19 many CASGPRVKQTNEKLFF TGTGCCAGTGGCCCCAGGGTAAAGCAAACTAATGAAAAACTGTTTTTT
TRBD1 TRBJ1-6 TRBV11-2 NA CASSLNRGENSPLHF TGTGCCAGCAGCTTAAACAGGGGGGAGAATTCACCCCTCCACTTT
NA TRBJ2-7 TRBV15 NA CATSRELRGYSYEQYF TGTGCCACCAGCAGGGAGCTCAGGGGATATTCCTACGAGCAGTACTTC
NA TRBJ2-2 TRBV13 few CASSTRTEMTGELFF TGTGCCAGCAGCACGCGGACAGAAATGACCGGGGAGCTGTTTTTT
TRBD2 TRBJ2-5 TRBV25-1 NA CASSVQRGGTQETQYF TGTGCCAGCAGTGTCCAGCGGGGGGGAACTCAAGAGACCCAGTACTTC
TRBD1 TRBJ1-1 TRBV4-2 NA CASSQPGGSNTEAFF TGTGCCAGCAGCCAACCAGGGGGGTCGAACACTGAAGCTTTCTTT
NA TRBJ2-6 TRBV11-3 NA CASSSRDSGANVLTF TGTGCCAGCAGCTCCAGGGACTCTGGGGCCAACGTCCTGACTTTC
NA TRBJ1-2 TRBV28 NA CASSFLQGSYGYTF TGTGCCAGCAGTTTTCTTCAGGGGTCCTATGGCTACACCTTC
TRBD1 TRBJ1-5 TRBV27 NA CASSSVTGIHQPQHF TGTGCCAGCAGTTCCGTGACAGGGATTCATCAGCCCCAGCATTTT
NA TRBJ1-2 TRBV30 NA CAWSLGDYGYTF TGTGCCTGGAGTCTCGGGGACTATGGCTACACCTTC
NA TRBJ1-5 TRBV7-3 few CASSFSLRGQPQHF TGTGCCAGCAGCTTTTCCCTTCGGGGACAGCCCCAGCATTTT
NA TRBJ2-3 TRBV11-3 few CASSETEDTQYF TGTGCCAGCAGCGAAACTGAAGATACGCAGTATTTT
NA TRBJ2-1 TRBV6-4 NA CASSARPLSGTPSSYNEQFF TGTGCCAGCAGTGCCCGGCCCCTTAGCGGAACTCCGAGCTCCTACAATGAGCAGTTCTTC
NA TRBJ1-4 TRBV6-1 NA CASSDLEVMELFF TGTGCCAGCAGTGATCTCGAGGTGATGGAACTGTTTTTT
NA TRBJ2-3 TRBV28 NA CASSLGWAGRDTQYF TGTGCCAGCAGTTTAGGTTGGGCGGGAAGGGATACGCAGTATTTT
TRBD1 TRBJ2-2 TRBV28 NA CASARGGKNTGELFF TGTGCCAGCGCACGAGGGGGCAAGAACACCGGGGAGCTGTTTTTT
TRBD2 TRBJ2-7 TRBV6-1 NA CASSEGVGRVREAMSEQYF TGTGCCAGCAGTGAAGGAGTAGGGAGGGTACGGGAGGCCATGTCCGAGCAGTACTTC
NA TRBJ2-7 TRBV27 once CASSFSPRDEQYF TGTGCCAGCAGTTTTTCGCCGCGGGACGAGCAGTACTTC
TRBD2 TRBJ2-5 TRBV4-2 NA CASSQVWGREAQYF TGTGCCAGCAGCCAAGTTTGGGGTCGGGAGGCCCAGTACTTC
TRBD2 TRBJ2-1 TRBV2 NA CASSGDSGSVLQSEQFF TGTGCCAGCAGTGGGGATAGCGGGAGCGTCTTGCAGAGTGAGCAGTTCTTC
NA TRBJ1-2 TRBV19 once CASSILTGQGEYYGYTF TGTGCCAGTAGTATCCTGACAGGTCAAGGAGAGTACTATGGCTACACCTTC
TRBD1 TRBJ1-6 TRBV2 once CASMGQVNNSPLHF TGTGCCAGCATGGGACAGGTGAATAATTCACCCCTCCACTTT
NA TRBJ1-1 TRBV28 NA CASSLWSTEAFF TGTGCCAGCTCACTCTGGAGCACTGAAGCTTTCTTT